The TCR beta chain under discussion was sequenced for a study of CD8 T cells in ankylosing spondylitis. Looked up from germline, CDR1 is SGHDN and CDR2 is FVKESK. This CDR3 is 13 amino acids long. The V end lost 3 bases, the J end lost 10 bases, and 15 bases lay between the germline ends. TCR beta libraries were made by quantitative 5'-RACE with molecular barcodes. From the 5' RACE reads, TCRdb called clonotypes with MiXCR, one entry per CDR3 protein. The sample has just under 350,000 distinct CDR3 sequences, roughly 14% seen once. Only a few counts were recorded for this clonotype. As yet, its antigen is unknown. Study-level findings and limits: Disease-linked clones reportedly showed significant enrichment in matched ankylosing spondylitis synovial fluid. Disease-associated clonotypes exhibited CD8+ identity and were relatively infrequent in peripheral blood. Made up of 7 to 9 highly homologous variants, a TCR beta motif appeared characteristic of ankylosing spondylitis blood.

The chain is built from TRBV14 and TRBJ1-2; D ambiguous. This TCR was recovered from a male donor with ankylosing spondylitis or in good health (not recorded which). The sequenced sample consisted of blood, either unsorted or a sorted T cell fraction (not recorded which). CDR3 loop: CASSHFGSGLYTF. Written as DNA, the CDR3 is TGTGCCAGCAGCCATTTCGGGTCCGGGCTCTACACCTTC.